This T cell receptor beta chain originates from a study of early T cells in non-severe SARS-CoV-2 infection. Looking at the study overall: The input, bulk RNA from unsorted whole blood, was sequenced, and chains were unpaired.

Many counts were recorded for this clonotype. The antigen is unknown. Whole-study results and caveats: The study's VDJdb matching favored anti-spike CD8 responses and missed private and CD4 specificities.

The V end was cut by 5 bases, the J end by 5 bases, with 22 bases between. Germline CDR1 and CDR2: SGHVS and FNYEAQ. This CDR3 spans 17 amino acids. Attached unique molecular identifiers marked individual cDNA molecules. TCRdb re-derived calls from the 5' RACE reads in MiXCR, one entry per CDR3 protein. The table has about 52,000 distinct CDR3 sequences, roughly 8.2% seen once. This chain joins TRBV7-6 and TRBJ2-1; TRBD1 or TRBD2 may be the D gene (5 bases each). Sequenced sample: whole blood. The clonotype comes from an adult who was a healthcare worker with PCR-confirmed SARS-CoV-2 infection or an uninfected control (not recorded which). DNA of the CDR3: TGTGCCAGCAGCACAACCCAGGGTGAGGCCGGGGACAATGAGCAGTTCTTC. It yields the protein CASSTTQGEAGDNEQFF.